Given below is one TCR beta chain in context. Its antigen is currently unknown. The data were taken from a study of follicular helper T cells after annual influenza vaccination. Some clones are missing from TCRdb's copy, which holds only in-frame ones; the method was immunoSEQ multiplex PCR. The repertoire holds approximately 25,000 clones, about 82% seen once, with approximately 1.1% in the top ten. Time point denoted: 2014-2015 season, pre-vaccination. Adults were given seasonal inactivated influenza vaccine, and blood CD4 subsets were sorted before and after vaccination. Non-naive CD4+CXCR5+PD-1+ cTfh were sorted into ICOS+CD38+ and ICOS-CD38- fractions. Study-level points and caveats: Just about 9.5-21% of cells analyzed had recovered productive TCRB sequences. Plasmablast frequency change correlated with clonality change in ICOS+CD38+ cTfh.

Unmatched junction bases numbered 9, after V lost 7 bases and J lost 5 bases. Germline-derived CDR1 and CDR2 are SGHRS and YFSETQ. This CDR3 region has 14 residues. Sequencing was performed on CXCR5+ CD38- circulating T follicular helper cells from blood, taken on the day of influenza vaccination. Subset in this sample: circulating Tfh, non-naive CD4+CXCR5+PD-1+ (ICOS+CD38+ or ICOS-CD38-). The sequence derives from an adult who received the influenza vaccine. This rearrangement joins TRBV5-1 to TRBJ2-3; 8 nucleotides align to TRBD1. This CDR3 is CASVDGTGGDTQYF. CDR3 DNA sequence: TGCGCCAGCGTTGATGGGACAGGAGGAGATACGCAGTATTTT.